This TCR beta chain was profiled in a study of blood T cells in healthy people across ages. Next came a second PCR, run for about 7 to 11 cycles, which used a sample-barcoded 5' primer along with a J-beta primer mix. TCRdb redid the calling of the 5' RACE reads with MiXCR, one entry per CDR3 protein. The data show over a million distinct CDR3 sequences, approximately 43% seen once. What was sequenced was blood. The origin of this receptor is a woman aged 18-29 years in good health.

The DNA for the CDR3 is TGTGCCAGCACTGTACGGGGGGACTACAATGAGCAGTTCTTC. It is translated as CASTVRGDYNEQFF. The J gene is TRBJ2-1, the V gene TRBV6-2 or TRBV6-3; 7 positions agree with TRBD2. With 7 bases clipped from V and 3 bases from J, the junction kept 6 bases outside the gene matches. This CDR3 spans 14 amino acids. Germline V gene lookup returns CDR1 MNHEY and CDR2 SVGEGT.